This TCR beta chain was retrieved from a study of technical replicates of blood from several donors. Libraries were prepared by immunoSEQ multiplex PCR; TCRdb keeps only in-frame clonotypes and omits some of them. The sample includes 70,000 or so clones, under 99% of them seen just once. This clone was seen once. The TCR sequence derives from a human donor in good health. What was sequenced was T cells isolated from PBMCs.

CDR3 in amino acids: CASSVATPGTGNNEQFF. In nucleotides, the CDR3 is TGTGCCAGCAGCGTAGCTACTCCCGGGACAGGGAATAATGAGCAGTTCTTC. This chain connects TRBV9 to TRBJ2-1; TRBD1 matches at 9 bases. Trimming at V came to 0 bases and at J to 7 bases, leaving 11 bases not matched to a gene. The CDR3 length is 17 residues. Germline V CDR1 and CDR2: SGDLS, YYNGEE.